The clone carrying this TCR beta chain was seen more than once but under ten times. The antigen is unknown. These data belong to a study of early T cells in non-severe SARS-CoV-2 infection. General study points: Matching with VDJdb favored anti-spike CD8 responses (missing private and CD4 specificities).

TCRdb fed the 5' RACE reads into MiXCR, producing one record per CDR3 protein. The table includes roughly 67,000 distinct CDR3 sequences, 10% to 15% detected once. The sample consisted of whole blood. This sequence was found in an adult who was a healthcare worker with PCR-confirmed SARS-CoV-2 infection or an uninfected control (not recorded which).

Here the CDR3 DNA reads TGCAGTGCGGGCGGGCAGGAGGGAGAGACCCAGTACTTC. This codes for CSAGGQEGETQYF. V usage is TRBV20-1 and J usage is TRBJ2-5, with D perhaps TRBD2 (6 bases). This CDR3 has 13 amino acids. Germline-derived CDR1 and CDR2 are DFQATT and SNEGSKA (reference sequence). Trimming removed 6 bases from V and 4 bases from J, with 15 bases in between.